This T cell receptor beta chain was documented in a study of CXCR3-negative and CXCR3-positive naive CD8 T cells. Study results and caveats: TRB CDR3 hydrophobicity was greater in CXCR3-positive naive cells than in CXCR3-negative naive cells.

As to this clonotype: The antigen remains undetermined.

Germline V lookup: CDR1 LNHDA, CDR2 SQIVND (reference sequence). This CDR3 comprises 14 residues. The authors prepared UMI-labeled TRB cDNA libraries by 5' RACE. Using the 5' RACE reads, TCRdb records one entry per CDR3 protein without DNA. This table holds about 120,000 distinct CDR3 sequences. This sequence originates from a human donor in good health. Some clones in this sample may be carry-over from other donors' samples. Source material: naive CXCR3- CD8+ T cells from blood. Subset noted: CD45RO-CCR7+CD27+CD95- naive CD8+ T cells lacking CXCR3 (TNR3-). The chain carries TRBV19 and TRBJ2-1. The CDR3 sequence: CASSMGATSNEQFF.